Below, 8 T cell receptor beta chains from the same sample are listed, as sequenced in a study of read filtering for tumor transcriptome and immune sequencing. The library was built from 400 ng RNA with molecular barcoded adaptors for alpha/delta and beta/gamma chains. TCRdb reprocessed the reads via MiXCR and lists one record per CDR3 protein. The data show 75,000 to 95,000 distinct CDR3 sequences, with about 22% seen just once and around 10% held by the top ten. The sample comprised a population of CD138-negative cells sorted from bone marrow. The receptor source for this set is a donor at least 40 years old with multiple myeloma.

The chain combines TRBV6-5 with TRBJ2-5; 11 nucleotides align to TRBD2. Germline CDR1 is MNHEY and CDR2 is SVGAGI. The CDR3 contains 13 residues. The V segment lost 7 bases and the J segment 4 bases; nucleotides outside the gene matches: 2. The CDR3 reads CASTLAGGETQYF. DNA of the CDR3: TGTGCCAGCACTCTAGCGGGGGGAGAGACCCAGTACTTC.

This clonotype was picked up many times. The chain carries TRBV7-9 and TRBJ1-1; D remains unclear. The CDR3 is 13 amino acids. Germline CDR1 reads SEHNR; CDR2 reads FQNEAQ (reference sequence). Trimming pared 1 base from V and 8 bases from J, leaving 11 bases between. The CDR3 sequence: CASSLEVPPEAFF. The CDR3 region has the DNA TGTGCCAGCAGCTTAGAAGTGCCTCCCGAAGCTTTCTTT.

This clonotype occurred many times. This sequence joins TRBV19 and TRBJ2-1, with a weak D call TRBD1 (5 bases). CDR1 is LNHDA and CDR2 is SQIVND in the germline V gene (reference sequence). The CDR3 covers 14 residues. V was shortened by 3 bases and J by 6 bases, with 12 bases between the two germline ends. Written as DNA, the CDR3 is TGTGCCAGTAGTATGTCAGGGCGAGTCAATGAGCAGTTCTTC. It translates to CASSMSGRVNEQFF.

The chain carries TRBV7-2 and TRBJ2-3; D not resolved. Trimming took off 1 base at V and 4 bases at J, with 6 bases between the two ends. There are 13 residues in the CDR3. CDR1 and CDR2 (germline): SGHTA, FQGNSA. CDR3 in amino acids: CASSLELPDTQYF. The DNA for the CDR3 is TGTGCCAGCAGCTTAGAGCTCCCAGATACGCAGTATTTT.

This clonotype was detected many times. The genes are TRBV20-1 and TRBJ2-1; no clear D. CDR1 is DFQATT and CDR2 is SNEGSKA in the germline V gene (reference sequence). Trimming took 7 bases from V and 0 from J, leaving 16 bases between them. The CDR3 is 15 residues long. The CDR3 loop reads CSVTRPAASYNEQFF. CDR3 DNA: TGCAGTGTCACACGCCCGGCAGCCTCCTACAATGAGCAGTTCTTC.

This clonotype was detected ten times or more. The genes are TRBV19 and TRBJ1-2, with unresolved D. The length of the CDR3 is 12 residues. Trimming pared 6 bases from V and 8 bases from J, leaving 13 bases between. The germline V gene has CDR1 LNHDA and CDR2 SQIVND (reference sequence). The CDR3 here is CASSRGYEGYTF. Written as DNA, the CDR3 is TGTGCCAGTAGCCGAGGGTATGAAGGCTACACCTTC.

This clonotype has at least ten counts. This sequence joins TRBV12-3 or TRBV12-4 and TRBJ2-2; no firm D call. CDR3 length: 13 residues. Between the trimmed V and J ends, which lost 5 bases and 10 bases, there was a span of 14 bases. The CDR3 loop is CASSPTQTQELFF. The CDR3 DNA reads as TGTGCCAGCAGTCCCACCCAAACCCAGGAGCTGTTTTTT.

This clonotype was recorded at least ten times. The rearrangement links TRBV5-1 to TRBJ2-5; 8 bases are shared with TRBD1. There are 15 residues in the CDR3. The junction had 9 bases not matched to a gene; V was cut back by 4 bases and J by 4 bases. Looked up from germline, CDR1 is SGHRS and CDR2 is YFSETQ. CDR3 loop: CASSKGQGAGETQYF. The DNA for the CDR3 is TGCGCCAGCAGCAAGGGGCAGGGGGCCGGAGAGACCCAGTACTTC.